These T cell receptor beta chains were read from a single sample in a study of spatial heterogeneity in lung cancer. Using its own MiXCR run on the 5' RACE reads, TCRdb lists one record per CDR3 protein. The table shows more than 35,000 distinct CDR3 sequences, with approximately 5.2% occurring only once. The specimen was PBMCs, collected at surgery. Receptor source: a female donor with early-stage non-small cell lung cancer. CDR3s include the opening cysteine and the closing phenylalanine or tryptophan. A D gene is named only where the DNA matches it firmly. Where a row states a size, it is once, few, many or the class of an expanded clone; other rows omit it.

j_call | v_call | clone_size | d_call | cdr3_aa | cdr3_nt
TRBJ1-1 | TRBV6-5 | many | NA | CASSPVRTTEAFF | TGTGCCAGCAGTCCCGTCAGGACCACTGAAGCTTTCTTT
TRBJ1-5 | TRBV9 | NA | NA | CASSGGGSNQPQHF | TGTGCCAGCAGCGGGGGAGGTAGCAATCAGCCCCAGCATTTT
TRBJ1-6 | TRBV4-3 | many | TRBD1 | CASSPGTGESPLHF | TGCGCCAGCAGCCCCGGGACAGGGGAATCACCCCTCCACTTT
TRBJ1-2 | TRBV4-1 | many | NA | CASSQLGGYTF | TGCGCCAGCAGCCAACTGGGCGGCTACACCTTC
TRBJ1-3 | TRBV5-4 | NA | NA | CASSLFGVGNTIYF | TGTGCCAGCAGCTTATTTGGGGTAGGAAACACCATATATTTT
TRBJ2-5 | TRBV29-1 | many | NA | CSFVVPRGETQYF | TGCAGCTTTGTGGTCCCTAGGGGGGAGACCCAGTACTTC
TRBJ1-2 | TRBV5-6 | many | NA | CASSSTTGSVKYGYTF | TGTGCCAGCAGCTCGACAACAGGATCGGTTAAGTATGGCTACACCTTC
TRBJ2-7 | TRBV7-8 | many | NA | CASSPRRGPERTYEQYF | TGTGCCAGCAGCCCCCGGCGAGGGCCAGAACGCACCTACGAGCAGTACTTC
TRBJ2-7 | TRBV12-3/TRBV12-4 | NA | NA | CASSTHYSGYEQYF | TGTGCCAGCAGTACTCATTACTCAGGGTACGAGCAGTACTTC
TRBJ2-5 | TRBV5-1 | many | NA | CASSSGQYQETQYF | TGCGCCAGCAGCTCCGGACAGTACCAAGAGACCCAGTACTTC
TRBJ2-4 | TRBV13 | many | NA | CASSLGTKNIQYF | TGTGCCAGCAGCTTAGGAACCAAAAACATTCAGTACTTC
TRBJ2-3 | TRBV20-1 | NA | NA | CSATRRDSGTDTQYF | TGCAGTGCTACACGACGGGACTCAGGCACAGATACGCAGTATTTT
TRBJ2-7 | TRBV2 | many | TRBD2 | CASSRLAGGSYEQYF | TGTGCCAGCAGTCGGCTAGCGGGGGGTTCCTACGAGCAGTACTTC
TRBJ2-1 | TRBV2 | NA | TRBD2 | CASSLLGLAGNEQFF | TGTGCCAGCAGCCTTTTGGGACTAGCGGGTAATGAGCAGTTCTTC
TRBJ1-1 | TRBV5-5 | many | TRBD1 | CASSPGQGRPGAFF | TGTGCCAGCAGCCCGGGACAGGGTCGTCCAGGAGCTTTCTTT
TRBJ2-5 | TRBV7-3 | many | TRBD1 | CASSLGTGNQETQYF | TGTGCCAGCAGCTTAGGGACAGGCAATCAAGAGACCCAGTACTTC
TRBJ2-3 | TRBV4-2 | many | NA | CASSQDSPSGGQYF | TGTGCCAGCAGCCAAGATTCCCCCTCCGGGGGGCAGTATTTT
TRBJ1-3 | TRBV28 | NA | NA | CASRETRNTIYF | TGTGCCAGCAGAGAGACCCGAAACACCATATATTTT
TRBJ1-3 | TRBV12-3/TRBV12-4 | many | NA | CASRVGVAGNTIYF | TGTGCCAGCAGGGTAGGGGTGGCTGGAAACACCATATATTTT
TRBJ1-2 | TRBV4-2 | many | NA | CASSWEAGADGYTF | TGTGCCAGCAGCTGGGAGGCGGGGGCGGATGGCTACACCTTC
TRBJ2-7 | TRBV5-5 | many | NA | CASSGDIFYEQYF | TGTGCCAGCAGCGGGGACATCTTCTACGAGCAGTACTTC
TRBJ2-2 | TRBV11-2 | many | TRBD1 | CASTKRAGGTGELFF | TGTGCCAGCACCAAACGGGCAGGGGGCACCGGGGAGCTGTTTTTT
TRBJ2-7 | TRBV5-6 | many | NA | CASSWGVYEQYF | TGTGCCAGCAGTTGGGGGGTCTACGAGCAGTACTTC
TRBJ2-3 | TRBV2 | many | TRBD2 | CASSVRTSGVTDTQYF | TGTGCCAGCAGTGTCCGGACTAGCGGAGTCACAGATACGCAGTATTTT
TRBJ2-5 | TRBV27 | many | NA | CASSDGMRLQETQYF | TGTGCCAGCAGTGACGGCATGCGACTACAAGAGACCCAGTACTTC
TRBJ2-5 | TRBV12-3/TRBV12-4 | NA | NA | CASSSLQGGETQYF | TGTGCCAGCAGTTCGTTGCAGGGGGGAGAGACCCAGTACTTC
TRBJ2-3 | TRBV24-1 | many | TRBD1 | CATSDKTGATDTQYF | TGTGCCACCAGTGATAAGACAGGGGCCACAGATACGCAGTATTTT
TRBJ2-3 | TRBV4-2 | many | NA | CASSPPHLTDTQYF | TGTGCCAGCAGCCCACCACACCTCACAGATACGCAGTATTTT
TRBJ2-5 | TRBV27 | few | NA | CASSLADKETQYF | TGTGCCAGCAGTTTAGCAGATAAAGAGACCCAGTACTTC
TRBJ2-6 | TRBV9 | many | NA | CASSVVIGTGANVLTF | TGTGCCAGCAGCGTAGTGATAGGGACAGGGGCCAACGTCCTGACTTTC
TRBJ1-1 | TRBV28 | few | NA | CASSPPLANTEAFF | TGTGCCAGCAGCCCGCCACTGGCGAACACTGAAGCTTTCTTT
TRBJ1-5 | TRBV7-2 | many | TRBD1 | CASSAGTANQPQHF | TGTGCCAGCAGCGCCGGGACAGCGAATCAGCCCCAGCATTTT
TRBJ2-7 | TRBV12-3/TRBV12-4 | many | TRBD2 | CASSLSSGGFYEQYF | TGTGCCAGCAGTTTAAGTTCGGGGGGTTTCTACGAGCAGTACTTC
TRBJ2-1 | TRBV11-2 | few | NA | CASSFGLVEIEQFF | TGTGCCAGCAGCTTTGGGCTAGTTGAGATTGAGCAGTTCTTC
TRBJ1-2 | TRBV7-2 | few | TRBD1 | CASSLSPGGVDGYTF | TGTGCCAGCAGCTTATCCCCAGGGGGGGTCGATGGCTACACCTTC
TRBJ1-1 | TRBV6-5 | few | TRBD1 | CASSSHRGGNTEAFF | TGTGCCAGCAGTTCGCACAGGGGCGGAAACACTGAAGCTTTCTTT
TRBJ2-2 | TRBV2 | few | NA | CARGPPRRVKGTGELFF | TGTGCCAGGGGGCCCCCTAGGAGGGTGAAGGGCACCGGGGAGCTGTTTTTT
TRBJ1-2 | TRBV29-1 | few | TRBD1 | CSVERTGVYGYTF | TGCAGCGTTGAAAGGACAGGGGTCTATGGCTACACCTTC
TRBJ2-7 | TRBV10-1 | many | NA | CASSDAQGVYEQYF | TGCGCCAGCAGTGATGCCCAGGGTGTCTACGAGCAGTACTTC
TRBJ2-2 | TRBV4-1 | many | NA | CASSQLDLGFPGELFF | TGCGCCAGCAGCCAACTAGATTTGGGTTTTCCCGGGGAGCTGTTTTTT
TRBJ2-3 | TRBV20-1 | NA | NA | CSAHRGLSTDTQYF | TGCAGTGCCCATAGAGGGCTGAGCACAGATACGCAGTATTTT
TRBJ2-3 | TRBV2 | NA | NA | CASSEARTWGIRTDTQYF | TGTGCCAGCAGTGAAGCTCGTACTTGGGGAATCCGGACAGATACGCAGTATTTT
TRBJ2-1 | TRBV11-3 | many | NA | CASSLLTETEQFF | TGTGCCAGCAGCTTACTGACTGAAACTGAGCAGTTCTTC
TRBJ1-2 | TRBV27 | many | NA | CASSPTAGGNYGYTF | TGTGCCAGCAGTCCGACAGCCGGAGGGAACTATGGCTACACCTTC
TRBJ2-1 | TRBV18 | NA | NA | CASSPPVTGSNEQFF | TGTGCCAGCTCACCACCGGTTACCGGGAGCAATGAGCAGTTCTTC
TRBJ2-1 | TRBV29-1 | many | NA | CSVTGTFFNEQFF | TGCAGCGTTACAGGGACATTCTTCAATGAGCAGTTCTTC
TRBJ2-3 | TRBV5-4 | NA | TRBD2 | CASSLWLAGGTDTQYF | TGTGCCAGCAGCTTGTGGCTAGCGGGGGGAACAGATACGCAGTATTTT
TRBJ2-5 | TRBV20-1 | medium-sized | NA | CSAGTGGPQETQYF | TGCAGTGCTGGGACCGGGGGTCCCCAAGAGACCCAGTACTTC
TRBJ1-4 | TRBV9 | few | NA | CASKGATNEKLFF | TGTGCCAGCAAGGGTGCAACTAATGAAAAACTGTTTTTT